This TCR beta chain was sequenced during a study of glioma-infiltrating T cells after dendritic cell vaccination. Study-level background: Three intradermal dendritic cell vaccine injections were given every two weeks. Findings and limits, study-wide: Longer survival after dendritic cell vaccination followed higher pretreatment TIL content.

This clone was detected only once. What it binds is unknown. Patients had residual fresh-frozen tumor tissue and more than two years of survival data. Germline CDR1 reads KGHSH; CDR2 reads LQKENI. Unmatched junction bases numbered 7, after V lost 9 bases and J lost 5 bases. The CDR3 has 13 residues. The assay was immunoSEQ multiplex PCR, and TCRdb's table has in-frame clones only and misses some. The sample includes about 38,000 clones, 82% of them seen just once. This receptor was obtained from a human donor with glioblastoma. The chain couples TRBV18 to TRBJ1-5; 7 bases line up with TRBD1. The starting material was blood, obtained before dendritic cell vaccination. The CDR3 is CASSDRADQPQHF. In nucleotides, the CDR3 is TGTGCCAGTTCAGACAGGGCCGATCAGCCCCAGCATTTT.